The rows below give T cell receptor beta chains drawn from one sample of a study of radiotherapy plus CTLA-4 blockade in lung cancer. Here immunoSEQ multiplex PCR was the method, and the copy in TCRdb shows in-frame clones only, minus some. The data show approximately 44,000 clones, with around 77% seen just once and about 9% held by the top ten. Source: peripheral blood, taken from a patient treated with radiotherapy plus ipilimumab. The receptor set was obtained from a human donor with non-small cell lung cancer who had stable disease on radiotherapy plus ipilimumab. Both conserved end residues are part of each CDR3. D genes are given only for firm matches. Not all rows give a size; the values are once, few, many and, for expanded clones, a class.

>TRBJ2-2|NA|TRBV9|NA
CASSPPQGLTGELFF
TGTGCCAGCAGCCCCCCCCAGGGCCTCACCGGGGAGCTGTTTTTT
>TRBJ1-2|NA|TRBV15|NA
CATSRGDGYGYTF
TGTGCCACCAGCAGAGGGGACGGCTATGGCTACACCTTC
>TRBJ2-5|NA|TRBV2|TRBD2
CASSEIAGGKETQYF
TGTGCCAGCAGTGAAATAGCGGGGGGGAAAGAGACCCAGTACTTC
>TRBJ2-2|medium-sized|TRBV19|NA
CASSIARAAGELFF
TGTGCCAGTAGTATAGCCCGGGCGGCCGGGGAGCTGTTTTTT
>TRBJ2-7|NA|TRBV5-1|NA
CASSPRLGQAEQYF
TGCGCCAGCAGCCCGCGACTGGGACAAGCCGAGCAGTACTTC
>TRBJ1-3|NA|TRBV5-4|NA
CASSLSPGQILDTIYF
TGTGCCAGCAGCTTGTCCCCGGGACAAATTCTAGACACCATATATTTT
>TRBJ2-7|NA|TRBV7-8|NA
CASSSTGRTFSYEQYF
TGTGCCAGCAGCAGCACCGGTAGGACTTTCTCCTACGAGCAGTACTTC
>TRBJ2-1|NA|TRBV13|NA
CASSLLKGFEQFF
TGTGCCAGCAGCTTATTAAAGGGGTTTGAGCAGTTCTTC
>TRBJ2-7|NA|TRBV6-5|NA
CASSYDGVKREQYF
TGTGCCAGCAGTTACGATGGGGTCAAGCGCGAGCAGTACTTC
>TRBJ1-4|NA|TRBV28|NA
CASSPSLTPTNEKLFF
TGTGCCAGCAGTCCCTCCCTGACACCAACTAATGAAAAACTGTTTTTT
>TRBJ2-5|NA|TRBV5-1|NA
CASSLASTQAETQYF
TGCGCCAGCAGCTTGGCCAGCACCCAAGCTGAGACCCAGTACTTC
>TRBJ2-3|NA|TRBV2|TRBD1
CATLDRVTDTQYF
TGTGCCACCTTAGACAGGGTCACAGATACGCAGTATTTT
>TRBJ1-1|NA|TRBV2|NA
CASSEQVMNTEAFF
TGTGCCAGCAGTGAGCAGGTCATGAACACTGAAGCTTTCTTT
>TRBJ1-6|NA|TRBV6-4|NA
CASSEGPYNSPLHF
TGTGCCAGCAGTGAGGGACCGTATAATTCACCCCTCCACTTT
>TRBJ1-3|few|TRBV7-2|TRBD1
CASSYGTGPGNTIYF
TGTGCCAGCAGCTACGGGACAGGGCCTGGAAACACCATATATTTT
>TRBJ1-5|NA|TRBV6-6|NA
CASSQAETYSNQPQHF
TGTGCCAGCAGCCAAGCAGAGACCTATAGCAATCAGCCCCAGCATTTT
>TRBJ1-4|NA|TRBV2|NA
CASSEEAAIEKLFF
TGTGCCAGCAGTGAGGAGGCCGCCATTGAAAAACTGTTTTTT
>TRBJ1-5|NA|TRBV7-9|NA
CASSPQRGRNLNQPQHF
TGTGCCAGCAGCCCCCAGCGAGGGAGAAACCTCAATCAGCCCCAGCATTTT
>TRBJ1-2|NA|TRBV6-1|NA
CASDLYWWNGYTF
TGTGCCAGCGACCTCTATTGGTGGAATGGCTACACCTTC
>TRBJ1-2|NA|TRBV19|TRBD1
CASSTSRDRGHGYTF
TGTGCCAGTAGTACCTCCCGGGACAGGGGCCATGGCTACACCTTC
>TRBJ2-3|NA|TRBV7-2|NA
CASSRATDTQYF
TGTGCCAGCAGCCGGGCTACAGATACGCAGTATTTT
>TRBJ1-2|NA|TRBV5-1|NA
CASSLGGQGNGYTF
TGCGCCAGCAGCTTGGGCGGGCAGGGGAATGGCTACACCTTC
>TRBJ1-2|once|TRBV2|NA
CASSQDSYGYTF
TGTGCCAGCAGTCAGGACAGCTATGGCTACACCTTC
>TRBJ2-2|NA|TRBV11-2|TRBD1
CASSLDRVTGELFF
TGTGCCAGCAGCCTGGACAGGGTGACCGGGGAGCTGTTTTTT
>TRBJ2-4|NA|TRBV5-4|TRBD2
CASSLAGGGNIQYF
TGTGCCAGCAGCTTGGCCGGGGGGGGCAACATTCAGTACTTC
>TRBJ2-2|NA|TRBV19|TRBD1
CASRDRANTGELFF
TGTGCCAGTCGAGACAGGGCGAACACCGGGGAGCTGTTTTTT
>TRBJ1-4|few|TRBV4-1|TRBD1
CASSQPTGGLRNEKLFF
TGCGCCAGCAGCCAACCCACAGGGGGCCTTAGAAATGAAAAACTGTTTTTT
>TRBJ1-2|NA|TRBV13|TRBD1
CASSSGQTNYGYTF
TGTGCCAGCAGCTCGGGACAGACTAACTATGGCTACACCTTC
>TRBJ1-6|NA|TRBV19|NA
CASGSSEAPLHF
TGTGCCAGTGGAAGCTCAGAAGCACCCCTCCACTTT
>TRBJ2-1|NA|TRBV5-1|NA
CASSLDGGSSYNEQFF
TGCGCCAGCAGCTTGGACGGCGGCAGCTCCTACAATGAGCAGTTCTTC
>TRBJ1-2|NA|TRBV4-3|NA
CASSQEVLEFYGYTF
TGCGCCAGCAGCCAAGAAGTGCTGGAGTTTTACGGCTACACCTTC
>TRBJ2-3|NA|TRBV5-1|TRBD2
CASSLAGGTPDTDTQYF
TGCGCCAGCAGCTTGGCCGGGGGGACTCCCGACACAGATACGCAGTATTTT
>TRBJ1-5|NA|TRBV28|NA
CASSPPSQPQHF
TGTGCCAGCAGTCCCCCGAGTCAGCCCCAGCATTTT
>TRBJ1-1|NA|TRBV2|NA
CASRGENTEAFF
TGTGCCAGCCGTGGGGAGAACACTGAAGCTTTCTTT
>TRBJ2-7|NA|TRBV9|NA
CASSVDKGRGEQYF
TGTGCCAGCAGCGTAGATAAGGGAAGGGGCGAGCAGTACTTC
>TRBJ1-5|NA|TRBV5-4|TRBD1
CASSKTGDGNQPQHF
TGTGCCAGCAGCAAGACAGGGGACGGCAATCAGCCCCAGCATTTT
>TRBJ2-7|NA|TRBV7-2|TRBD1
CASSFNPGQEQYF
TGTGCCAGCAGCTTCAATCCGGGACAGGAGCAGTACTTC
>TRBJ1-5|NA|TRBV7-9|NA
CASSLWGDQPQHF
TGTGCCAGCAGCTTATGGGGGGATCAGCCCCAGCATTTT
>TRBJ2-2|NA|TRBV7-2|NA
CASSSYTPANTGELFF
TGTGCCAGCAGCTCCTATACACCAGCGAACACCGGGGAGCTGTTTTTT
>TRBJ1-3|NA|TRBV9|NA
CASSVTAIGNTIYF
TGTGCCAGCAGCGTGACAGCGATTGGAAACACCATATATTTT
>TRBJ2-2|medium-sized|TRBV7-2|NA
CASSRTSGELFF
TGTGCCAGCAGCCGGACATCCGGGGAGCTGTTTTTT
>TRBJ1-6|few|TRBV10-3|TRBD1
CAISESRGGENSPLHF
TGTGCCATCAGTGAGTCACGAGGGGGCGAGAATTCACCCCTCCACTTT